Reported below is one T cell receptor (beta chain). The antigen remains unidentified. These data belong to a study of OX40 agonist ivuxolimab in advanced cancers. Study information: Patients were treated with ivuxolimab, an agonistic anti-OX40 (CD134) antibody. Three partial responders included one hepatocellular carcinoma patient and two cutaneous melanoma patients. Study-level findings and limits: The antigens recognized by the expanded peripheral T cells, that is their antigen specificity, were not determined.

Only in-frame clones appear in the TCRdb table, and some are missing; sequencing was by immunoSEQ multiplex PCR. Of 79,000 or so clones listed, 75% to 95% are singletons. The germline gives CDR1 MNHNY, CDR2 SVGAGI (reference sequence). With 8 bases clipped from V and 4 bases from J, the junction kept 12 bases outside the gene matches. The CDR3 consists of 15 residues. Source: CD4+ or CD8+ T cells sorted from blood, taken in a trial of the OX40 agonist ivuxolimab. The chain couples TRBV6-6 to TRBJ2-7; 9 bases are shared with TRBD2. The receptor was isolated from an adult with an advanced solid tumor such as melanoma, head and neck, liver or kidney cancer. The CDR3 nucleotides are TGTGCCAGCCATTTTAGCGGGGGAGCTTCTTACGAGCAGTACTTC. This encodes CASHFSGGASYEQYF.